This record looks at one T cell receptor (beta chain) sequence and its context. This clonotype was counted a few times. No cognate antigen has been identified for it. No clone much larger than this one lies a single base away; base qualities are absent. The data were taken from a study of quantifying T cell responses using KT2 cells listed by TCRdb under 2017. For the wider study: RNA was DNase-treated and reverse transcribed with TCR alpha and beta constant-region primers, mostly using SuperScript III. PCR2 was performed as a SYBR Green qPCR and was stopped at a predetermined fluorescence threshold so that over-amplification was avoided. The efficiency of the T4 ligation step under optimum conditions was estimated to be greater than 8.5%. General findings and caveats noted by the study authors: Over several orders of magnitude, the number of KT2 alpha and beta sequences rose linearly with the number of KT2 cells put in. KT2 sequences were still detected at the lowest spike-in tested, roughly one KT2 cell per 100,000 PBMC. Saturation was seen in the detection of KT2 sequences when very high numbers of KT2 cells were spiked in. No side-by-side comparison between this pipeline and other TCR sequencing techniques was included in the study.

Looking up the germline V gene yields CDR1 SGDLS and CDR2 YYNGEE. The CDR3 numbers 17 residues from cysteine through phenylalanine. Only CDR3 DNA is held: 51 bases, read in frame from base 1. V is reduced by 0 bases and J by 4 bases, leaving a spacing of 19 bases between them. To test the sensitivity and accuracy of the pipeline, known numbers of KT2, a T cell clone whose TCR had already been sequenced, were spiked into unfractionated PBMC. A range of KT2-to-PBMC ratios was produced by mixing KT2 cells with a fixed number of PBMC. The protocol used for the library was UMI-ligation and nested PCR. A single-stranded oligonucleotide bearing the Illumina SP2 sequence and a UMI was ligated to the 3' end of the cDNA with T4 RNA ligase 1. PCR1 ran approximately 4 cycles (98°C 15 s, 69°C 30 s, 72°C 40 s); the beta primer was an equimolar mix of RC1.1 and RC1.2 covering TRBC1 and TRBC2. Starting at PCR2, TCR alpha and beta chains were handled separately, and sample indices and Illumina adaptors were added. Placed after an 8-base spacer, the UMI was made up of 12 random nucleotides arranged as two hexamers with a spacer between them. Sequencing was done on an Illumina MiSeq using v2 2x251 paired-end chemistry, usually with 11 to 12 samples per run. PhiX DNA at about 4.5-8% was added to each sequencing library to increase diversity. The study's processing was this. bcl2fastq converted raw reads to FASTQ, and Demultiplexor demultiplexed the reads by dual indices. V and J genes were assigned by Decombinator through tag matching, with a single base-pair mismatch being allowed. UMIs were used by Collapsinator to correct both sequencing errors and frequency errors caused by PCR heterogeneity. Decombinator identifiers were converted to nucleotide sequence by CDR3Translator, the sequences were translated to amino acids, and CDR3 was extracted using C- and N-terminal motifs. A cluster of KT2 sequences sharing one unique molecular identifier was counted as one distinct KT2 TCR. TCRdb's own reprocessing of the public reads used fastp at Q25 and MiXCR and kept productive beta chains. One record per CDR3 amino acid sequence lists the most common genes and DNA. V and J calls and clone size were set by TCRdb, not the authors. In this sample the table shows about 41,000 distinct CDR3 sequences, over 15% of which occur a single time. Of the sample, roughly 44% falls within the top ten clones.

The rearrangement joined TRBV9 to TRBJ1-1, with a tentative D gene TRBD1 over 5 matching bases. This receptor was identified in a human donor. The sample taken for sequencing was PBMCs spiked with cells of the T cell clone KT2. The nucleotide sequence reads TGTGCCAGCAGCGTAGGGGGATCGTCAGGGTTGGGCACTGAAGCTTTCTTT. It codes for CASSVGGSSGLGTEAFF.